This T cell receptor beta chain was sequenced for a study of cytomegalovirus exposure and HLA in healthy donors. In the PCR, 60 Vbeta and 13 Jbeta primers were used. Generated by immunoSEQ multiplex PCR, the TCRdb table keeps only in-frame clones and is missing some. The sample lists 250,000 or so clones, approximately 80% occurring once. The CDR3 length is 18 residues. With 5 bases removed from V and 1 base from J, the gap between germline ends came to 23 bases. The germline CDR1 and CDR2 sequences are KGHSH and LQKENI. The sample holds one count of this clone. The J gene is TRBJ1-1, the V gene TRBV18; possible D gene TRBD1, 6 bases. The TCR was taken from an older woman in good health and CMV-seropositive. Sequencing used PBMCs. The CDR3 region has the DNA TGTGCCAGCTCAAAGATTGATTTAGGAGGACAGCCGAACACTGAAGCTTTCTTT. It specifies CASSKIDLGGQPNTEAFF.